Below, 24 T cell receptor beta chains from the same sample are listed, as sequenced in a study of shared clonotypes between healthy human individuals. Assay used: immunoSEQ multiplex PCR; TCRdb lists only in-frame clones, some missing. The data hold 900,000 to 1,200,000 clones, with around 78% observed a single time. The source material was memory CD4+ T cells from PBMCs. The subset was: CD45RA-negative fraction. The receptors here all came from a man in his late teens or twenties in good health. Some clones in this sample may be carry-over from other donors' samples.

CDR3 sequence reads: CASSSQTGRHPYNEQFF. CDR3 nucleotides: TGTGCCAGCAGCTCACAAACCGGACGCCACCCCTACAATGAGCAGTTCTTC. V gene TRBV11-2 combines with J gene TRBJ2-1; D is undetermined. V was pared by 4 bases and J by 2 bases, with 18 bases between. This CDR3 contains 17 residues. From germline, CDR1 is SGHAT and CDR2 FQNNGV.

This clone was counted a few times. V gene TRBV7-2 combines with J gene TRBJ2-4; TRBD2 is a possible D gene (5 bases). CDR1 SGHTA and CDR2 FQGNSA come from the germline V gene. The CDR3 runs 16 residues. The V and J ends lost 1 base and 0 bases respectively, with 10 bases between them. DNA for the CDR3: TGTGCCAGCAGCTTAGTAGCTAGCCAAGCCAAAAACATTCAGTACTTC. Translation: CASSLVASQAKNIQYF.

The rearrangement uses TRBV5-1 and TRBJ2-1; D is possibly TRBD1 or TRBD2 (5 bases each). Looked up from germline, CDR1 is SGHRS and CDR2 is YFSETQ. The CDR3 runs 13 residues. V was trimmed by 4 bases and J by 6 bases, leaving 11 bases between them. CDR3 DNA: TGCGCCAGCAGCCTACTAGGGGCCAATGAGCAGTTCTTC. It translates to CASSLLGANEQFF.

V and J are TRBV5-8 and TRBJ2-3, with 9 bases lining up with TRBD2. The CDR3 contains 15 residues. Germline V gene sequence: CDR1 SGHTS, CDR2 YDEGEE. Trimming took 4 bases from V and 1 from J; bases not matched to a gene: 4. The CDR3 spells CASSVAGVRTDTQYF. DNA for the CDR3: TGTGCCAGCAGCGTAGCGGGAGTCCGCACAGATACGCAGTATTTT.

This clone was seen a single time. J is TRBJ2-1 and V is TRBV7-7, with 8 bases that match TRBD2. The CDR3 has 13 residues. V shed 6 bases and J 7 bases; nucleotides not matched to a gene: 5. From germline, CDR1 is SSHAT and CDR2 FNYEAQ (reference sequence). The CDR3 DNA follows: TGTGCCAGCAGTTCTGGACTAGCAAATGAGCAGTTCTTC. Translation: CASSSGLANEQFF. Looking up the rest from reference TRBV7-7 and TRBJ2-1 gives the full variable domain: GAGVSQSPRYKVTKRGQDVTLRCDPISSHATLYWYQQALGQGPEFLTYFNYEAQPDKSGLPSDRFSAERPEGSISTLTIQRTEQRDSAMYRCASSSGLANEQFFGPGTRLTVL.

This clone has ten or more counts. The CDR3 protein is CASTRGDSRSYGYTF. The CDR3 region has the DNA TGTGCCAGTACGCGAGGGGACAGTCGGAGCTATGGCTACACCTTC. J is TRBJ1-2 and V is TRBV19, with 7 bases that match TRBD1. Germline CDR1 and CDR2: LNHDA and SQIVND (reference sequence). This CDR3 has 15 amino acids. Trimming took 7 bases from V and 4 from J; bases not matched to a gene: 12. Looking up the rest from reference TRBV19 and TRBJ1-2 gives the full variable domain: DGGITQSPKYLFRKEGQNVTLSCEQNLNHDAMYWYRQDPGQGLRLIYYSQIVNDFQKGDIAEGYSVSREKKESFPLTVTSAQKNPTAFYLCASTRGDSRSYGYTFGSGTRLTVV.

The chain joins TRBV10-3 to TRBJ1-2; no clear D gene. V was trimmed by 10 bases and J by 6 bases, leaving 12 bases between them. The CDR3 loop spans 11 amino acids. Per the germline V gene, CDR1 is ENHRY and CDR2 is SYGVKD. In DNA, the CDR3 is TGTGCCACCTCCGAGCTCCATGGCTACACCTTC. Residues: CATSELHGYTF.

This clone has just a few counts. This rearrangement joins TRBV6-5 to TRBJ2-5; either TRBD1 or TRBD2 may fit D (5 bases each). V was cut by 2 bases and J by 2 bases, with 6 bases left in between. Germline-derived CDR1 and CDR2 are MNHEY and SVGAGI. The CDR3 is made up of 13 amino acids. CDR3 in amino acids: CASSYGGQETQYF. The DNA of the CDR3 is TGTGCCAGCAGTTACGGGGGACAAGAGACCCAGTACTTC.

This chain uses TRBV7-3 with TRBJ2-3, with D unclear. This CDR3 spans 15 amino acids. V lost 3 bases and J 1 base, leaving 11 bases between the germline ends. Per germline, CDR1 SGHTA and CDR2 FQGTGA. Here the CDR3 DNA reads TGTGCCAGCAGCTTTCGGCAGCTAGGCACAGATACGCAGTATTTT. Residues: CASSFRQLGTDTQYF.

CDR3 DNA: TGTGCCAGCAGCTTGGGCAGGGTGGCTACGCAGTATTTT. Translation gives CASSLGRVATQYF. The chain recombines TRBV7-8 with TRBJ2-3; a weak D match, TRBD1 (5 bases). The germline CDR1 and CDR2 sequences are SGHVS and FQNEAQ. CDR3 length: 13 residues. Trimming cost V 3 bases and J 8 bases, with 12 bases left between them.

The chain couples TRBV19 to TRBJ1-2; no firm D call. The V end was cut by 1 base, the J end by 0 bases, with 3 bases between. This CDR3 has 13 residues. CDR1 is LNHDA and CDR2 is SQIVND in the germline V gene (reference sequence). The CDR3 coding sequence is TGTGCCAGTAGTATAGCCACTAACTATGGCTACACCTTC. Translating it yields CASSIATNYGYTF.

Of note for this clone: Other DNA sequences in this specimen translate into the identical CDR3. V usage is TRBV29-1 and J usage is TRBJ2-5; D tentatively reads TRBD1 or TRBD2 (6 bases each). Germline-derived CDR1 and CDR2 are SQVTM and ANQGSEA. V shed 6 bases and J shed 4 bases, with 12 bases lying between them. This CDR3 has 12 amino acids. CDR3 in DNA: TGCAGCGTCGCACAGGGAGGAGAGACCCAGTACTTC. Translation: CSVAQGGETQYF.

This chain connects TRBV7-2 to TRBJ2-7; 10 positions match TRBD2. Germline V lookup: CDR1 SGHTA, CDR2 FQGNSA. Trimming removed 5 bases from V and 7 bases from J; junction bases left unmatched: 2. The CDR3 extends over 12 amino acids. The CDR3 spells CASSRAGGEQYF. The CDR3 DNA follows: TGTGCCAGCAGCCGAGCGGGAGGGGAGCAGTACTTC.

The V and J genes are TRBV9 and TRBJ1-2; 11 positions agree with TRBD1. With 3 bases clipped from V and 7 bases from J, the junction kept 14 bases outside the gene matches. Germline loops: CDR1 SGDLS, CDR2 YYNGEE. The CDR3 contains 17 residues. CDR3 sequence (DNA): TGTGCCAGCAGCGCCCGGACAGGGGGCTCAGTACGCAGTGGCTACACCTTC. It is translated as CASSARTGGSVRSGYTF. Using reference TRBV9 and TRBJ1-2 for the parts outside the CDR3, the full variable domain is DSGVTQTPKHLITATGQRVTLRCSPRSGDLSVYWYQQSLDQGLQFLIQYYNGEERAKGNILERFSAQQFPDLHSELNLSSLELGDSALYFCASSARTGGSVRSGYTFGSGTRLTVV.

The chain joins TRBV5-6 to TRBJ1-1; tentatively, D is TRBD1 (6 bases). CDR1 SGHDT and CDR2 YYEEEE come from the germline V gene. The CDR3 runs 17 residues. Trimming removed 1 base at V and 2 bases at J, with 18 bases between. CDR3 nucleotides: TGTGCCAGCAGCTTGAGGGGGGCTATCCGCCTAAACACTGAAGCTTTCTTT. This encodes CASSLRGAIRLNTEAFF. Filled out from reference TRBV5-6 and TRBJ1-1, the complete variable domain reads DAGVTQSPTHLIKTRGQQVTLRCSPKSGHDTVSWYQQALGQGPQFIFQYYEEEERQRGNFPDRFSGHQFPNYSSELNVNALLLGDSALYLCASSLRGAIRLNTEAFFGQGTRLTVV.

The rearrangement joins TRBV30 to TRBJ2-5; 7 nucleotides line up with TRBD2. The CDR3 spans 14 residues. Looked up from germline, CDR1 is GTSNPN and CDR2 is SVGIG (reference sequence). V was clipped by 0 bases and J by 1 base; unmatched bases: 2. The CDR3: CAWSVLAFQETQYF. The CDR3 DNA reads TGTGCCTGGAGTGTACTAGCGTTCCAAGAGACCCAGTACTTC.

Comments on this clone: This CDR3 is also generated by other DNA sequences in the sample. The chain couples TRBV7-9 to TRBJ2-2; D is possibly TRBD1 or TRBD2 (6 bases each). CDR3 size: 16 residues. V was shortened by 1 base and J by 2 bases, with 11 bases between the two germline ends. CDR1 is SEHNR, CDR2 FQNEAQ, per germline (reference sequence). CDR3: CASSLVGGPNTGELFF. The DNA of the CDR3 is TGTGCCAGCAGCTTAGTTGGGGGGCCCAACACCGGGGAGCTGTTTTTT.

This clone was counted once. The V call is TRBV6-5, the J call TRBJ2-3; no reliable D call. This CDR3 is built from 15 residues. Trimming left V 0 bases short and J 4 bases short, with 11 bases between. Per the germline V gene, CDR1 is MNHEY and CDR2 is SVGAGI. CDR3 sequence (DNA): TGTGCCAGCAGTTACTCGGTAGGGCCTCCAGATACGCAGTATTTT. The encoded protein is CASSYSVGPPDTQYF.

This clone has a handful of counts. V is TRBV9 and J is TRBJ2-7, with D tentatively TRBD2 (6 bases). Germline CDR1 reads SGDLS; CDR2 reads YYNGEE. Trimming removed 4 bases from V and 2 bases from J, with 13 bases in between. The CDR3 extends over 14 amino acids. The CDR3 DNA reads TGTGCCAGCAGCCCCCGACTAGACCCCTACGAGCAGTACTTC. Protein sequence: CASSPRLDPYEQYF.

This clone was recorded a few times. J is TRBJ2-1 and V is TRBV10-3; D might be TRBD1 (5 bases). V was clipped by 4 bases and J by 0 bases, with 10 bases between them. The length of the CDR3 is 15 residues. CDR1 is ENHRY and CDR2 is SYGVKD in the germline V gene. The CDR3 loop is CAISAGQGSYNEQFF. The CDR3 bases are TGTGCCATCAGTGCCGGCCAGGGCTCCTACAATGAGCAGTTCTTC.

The rearrangement joins TRBV28 to TRBJ1-2; the D gene is possibly TRBD1 (5 bases). Trimming took off 8 bases at V and 3 bases at J, with 19 bases between the two ends. There are 15 residues in the CDR3. In germline, CDR1 is MDHEN, CDR2 SYDVKM. CDR3 coding DNA: TGTGCCAGCTACGCCCCTGGGGCCCGATACTATGGCTACACCTTC. Its protein is CASYAPGARYYGYTF.

In this sample, this clone turned up once. The V call is TRBV5-1, the J call TRBJ2-3; 10 nucleotides align to TRBD1. Trimming removed 2 bases from V and 8 bases from J; junction bases left unmatched: 8. Germline assignment: CDR1 SGHRS and CDR2 YFSETQ. There are 15 residues in the CDR3. This chain's CDR3 is CASSFGTGEALTQYF. CDR3 in DNA: TGCGCCAGCAGCTTCGGGACAGGGGAAGCACTTACGCAGTATTTT. The full variable domain, in which reference TRBV5-1 and TRBJ2-3 provide the parts outside the CDR3, is KAGVTQTPRYLIKTRGQQVTLSCSPISGHRSVSWYQQTPGQGLQFLFEYFSETQRNKGNFPGRFSGRQFSNSRSEMNVSTLELGDSALYLCASSFGTGEALTQYFGPGTRLTVL.

This chain links TRBV28 with TRBJ2-7, with D unresolved. The germline V gene encodes CDR1 MDHEN and CDR2 SYDVKM. The CDR3 loop spans 12 amino acids. Trimming stripped 6 bases from V and 8 bases from J, with 14 bases between. The CDR3 spells CASSFTLNQQYF. In nucleotides, the CDR3 is TGTGCCAGCAGCTTCACCTTAAACCAGCAGTACTTC. The whole variable domain, remainder taken from reference TRBV28 and TRBJ2-7, is DVKVTQSSRYLVKRTGEKVFLECVQDMDHENMFWYRQDPGLGLRLIYFSYDVKMKEKGDIPEGYSVSREKKERFSLILESASTNQTSMYLCASSFTLNQQYFGPGTRLTVT.

The chain recombines TRBV28 with TRBJ1-2; D remains ambiguous. V was cut by 2 bases and J by 7 bases, with 11 bases left in between. CDR3 size: 13 residues. Germline values: CDR1 MDHEN, CDR2 SYDVKM. The DNA for the CDR3 is TGTGCCAGCAGTTTACCCCGGGTGGGTGGCTACACCTTC. Protein product: CASSLPRVGGYTF.